Here is one T cell receptor beta chain with its context. Antigen unknown. This entry belongs to a study of cytomegalovirus exposure and HLA in healthy donors. Points from the study as a whole: A link between a missense DCLRE1C variant and TCR beta V- and J-gene trimming emerged from a later analysis. Per a prior analysis, the majority of TCR beta V segments were productive roughly 87% or roughly 30% of the time. According to a later analysis, donors in an Asian-associated ancestry cluster reportedly had fewer N-insertions than the 666-donor mean.

Donors had nominal health at sampling but likely had unrecorded immune exposures. With 9 bases removed from V and 0 bases from J, the gap between germline ends came to 12 bases. There are 14 residues in the CDR3. Germline CDR1 reads LNHDA; CDR2 reads SQIVND (reference sequence). PCR employed 60 Vbeta and 13 Jbeta primers. TCRdb's copy holds only in-frame clones and misses some; the assay was immunoSEQ multiplex PCR. The sample comprises some 90,000 clones, about four fifths of which are singletons, and under 3% rests with the top ten. The V call is TRBV19, the J call TRBJ1-5, with unresolved D. This clonotype was obtained from a female donor in good health and CMV-seropositive. Sequencing input: PBMCs. The CDR3 coding sequence is TGTGCCAGCTCGGGATTATATAGCAATCAGCCCCAGCATTTT. Protein: CASSGLYSNQPQHF.